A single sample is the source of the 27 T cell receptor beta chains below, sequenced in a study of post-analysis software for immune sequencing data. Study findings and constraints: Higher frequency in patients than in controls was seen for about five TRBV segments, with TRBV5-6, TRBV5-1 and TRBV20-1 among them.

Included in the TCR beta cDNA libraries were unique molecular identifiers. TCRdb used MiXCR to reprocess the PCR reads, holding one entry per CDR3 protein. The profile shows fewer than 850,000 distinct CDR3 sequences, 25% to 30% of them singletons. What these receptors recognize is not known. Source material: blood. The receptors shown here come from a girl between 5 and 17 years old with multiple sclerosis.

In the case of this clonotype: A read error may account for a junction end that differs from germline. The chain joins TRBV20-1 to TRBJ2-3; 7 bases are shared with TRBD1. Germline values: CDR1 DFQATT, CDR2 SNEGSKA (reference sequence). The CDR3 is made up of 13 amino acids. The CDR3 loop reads CSAGDRARDTQYF. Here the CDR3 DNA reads TGCAGTGCTGGAGACAGGGCGAGGGATACGCAGTATTTT.

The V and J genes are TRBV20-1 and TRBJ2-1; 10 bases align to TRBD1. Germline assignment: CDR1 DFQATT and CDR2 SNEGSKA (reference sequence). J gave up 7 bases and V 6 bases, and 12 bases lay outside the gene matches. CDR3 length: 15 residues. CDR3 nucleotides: TGCAGTGCCAGTCGCGGGACAGGGGTTTTGAATGAGCAGTTCTTC. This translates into CSASRGTGVLNEQFF.

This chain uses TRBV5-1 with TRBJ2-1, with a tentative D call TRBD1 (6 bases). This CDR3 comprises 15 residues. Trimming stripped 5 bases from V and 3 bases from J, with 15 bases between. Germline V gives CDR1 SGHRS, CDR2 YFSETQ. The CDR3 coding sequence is TGCGCCAGCAGTTTGACAGGCCTGGGCTACAATGAGCAGTTCTTC. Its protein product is CASSLTGLGYNEQFF.

CDR3 coding DNA: TGTGCCAGCAGTCTTCAACGACAGGGGCCAGAGACCCAGTACTTC. It translates to CASSLQRQGPETQYF. This chain joins TRBV27 and TRBJ2-5, with 8 nucleotides matching TRBD1. After removal of 5 bases from V and 4 bases from J, the junction contained 9 bases not matched to a gene. The germline CDR1 and CDR2 sequences are MNHEY and SMNVEV (reference sequence). CDR3 length: 15 residues.

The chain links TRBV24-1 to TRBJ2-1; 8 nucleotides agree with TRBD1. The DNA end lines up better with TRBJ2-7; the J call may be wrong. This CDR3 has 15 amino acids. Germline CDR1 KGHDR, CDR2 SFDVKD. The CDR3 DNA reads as TGTGCCACCAGTGATTTCAGGGGGCCGGGGGATGAGCAGTACTTC. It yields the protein CATSDFRGPGDEQYF.

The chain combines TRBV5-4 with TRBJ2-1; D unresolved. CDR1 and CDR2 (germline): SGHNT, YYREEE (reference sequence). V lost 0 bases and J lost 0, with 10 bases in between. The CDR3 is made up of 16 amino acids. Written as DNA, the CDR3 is TGTGCCAGCAGCTTGGGGTCCGCCGGCTCCTACAATGAGCAGTTCTTC. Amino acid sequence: CASSLGSAGSYNEQFF. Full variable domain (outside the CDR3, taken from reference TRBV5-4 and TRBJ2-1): ETGVTQSPTHLIKTRGQQVTLRCSSQSGHNTVSWYQQALGQGPQFIFQYYREEENGRGNFPPRFSGLQFPNYSSELNVNALELDDSALYLCASSLGSAGSYNEQFFGPGTRLTVL.

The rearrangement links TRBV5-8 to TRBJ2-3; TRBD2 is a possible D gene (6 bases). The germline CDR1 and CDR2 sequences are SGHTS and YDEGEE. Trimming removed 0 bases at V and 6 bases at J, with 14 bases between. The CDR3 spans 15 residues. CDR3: CASSLAGATGDTQYF. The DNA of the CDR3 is TGTGCCAGCAGCTTGGCGGGAGCTACCGGGGATACGCAGTATTTT.

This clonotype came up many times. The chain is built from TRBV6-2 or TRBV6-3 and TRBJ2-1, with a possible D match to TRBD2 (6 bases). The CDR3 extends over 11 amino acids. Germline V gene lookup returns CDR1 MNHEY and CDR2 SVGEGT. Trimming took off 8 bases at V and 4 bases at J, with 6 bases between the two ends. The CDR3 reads CASAGYNEQFF. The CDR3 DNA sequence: TGTGCCAGCGCGGGATACAATGAGCAGTTCTTC.

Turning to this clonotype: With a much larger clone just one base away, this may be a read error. CDR3 loop: CASSFRAGYEQYF. In nucleotides, the CDR3 is TGTGCCAGCAGCTTCCGGGCGGGCTACGAGCAGTACTTC. This rearrangement joins TRBV7-2 to TRBJ2-7; weak D call: TRBD2 (5 bases). The CDR3 loop spans 13 amino acids. Per germline, CDR1 SGHTA and CDR2 FQGNSA. V lost 3 bases, J lost 3 bases, and 9 bases lay in between.

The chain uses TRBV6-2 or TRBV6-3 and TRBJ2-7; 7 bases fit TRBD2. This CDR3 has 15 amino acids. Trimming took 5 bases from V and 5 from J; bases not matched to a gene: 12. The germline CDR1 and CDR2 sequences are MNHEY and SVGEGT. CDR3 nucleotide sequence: TGTGCCAGCAGTCTTACCGGGAGGTCAATGGACGAGCAGTACTTC. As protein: CASSLTGRSMDEQYF.

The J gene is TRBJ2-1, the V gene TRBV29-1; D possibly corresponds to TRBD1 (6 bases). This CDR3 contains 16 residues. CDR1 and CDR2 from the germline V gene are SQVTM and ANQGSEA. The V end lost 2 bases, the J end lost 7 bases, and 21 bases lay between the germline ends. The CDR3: CSVETWGQGSRNEQFF. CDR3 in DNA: TGCAGCGTTGAAACATGGGGTCAGGGGAGTAGAAATGAGCAGTTCTTC.

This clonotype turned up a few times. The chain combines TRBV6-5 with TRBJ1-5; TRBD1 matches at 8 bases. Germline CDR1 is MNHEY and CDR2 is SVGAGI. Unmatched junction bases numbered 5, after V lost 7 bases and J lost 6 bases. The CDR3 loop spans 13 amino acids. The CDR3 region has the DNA TGTGCCAGCACCCAGGGGGCCGCTCAGCCCCAGCATTTT. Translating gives CASTQGAAQPQHF.

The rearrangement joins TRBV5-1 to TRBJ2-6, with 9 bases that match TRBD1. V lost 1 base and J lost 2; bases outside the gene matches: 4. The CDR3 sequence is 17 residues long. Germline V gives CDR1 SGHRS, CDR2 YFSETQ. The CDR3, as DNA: TGCGCCAGCAGCTTGTTACAGGGGGCGGCTGGGGCCAACGTCCTGACTTTC. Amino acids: CASSLLQGAAGANVLTF.

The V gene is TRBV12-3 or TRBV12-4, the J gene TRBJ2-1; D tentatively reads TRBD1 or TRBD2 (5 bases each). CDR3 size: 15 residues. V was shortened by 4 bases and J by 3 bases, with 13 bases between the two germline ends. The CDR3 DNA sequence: TGTGCCAGCAGTTCTCGGGGCTCTGGCTACAATGAGCAGTTCTTC. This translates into CASSSRGSGYNEQFF.

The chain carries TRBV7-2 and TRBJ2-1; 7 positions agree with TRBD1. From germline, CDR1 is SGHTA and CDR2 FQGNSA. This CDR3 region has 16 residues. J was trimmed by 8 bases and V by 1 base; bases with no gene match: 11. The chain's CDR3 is CASSLVVAGGFDEQFF. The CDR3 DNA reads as TGTGCCAGCAGCTTAGTTGTCGCAGGGGGTTTCGATGAGCAGTTCTTC.

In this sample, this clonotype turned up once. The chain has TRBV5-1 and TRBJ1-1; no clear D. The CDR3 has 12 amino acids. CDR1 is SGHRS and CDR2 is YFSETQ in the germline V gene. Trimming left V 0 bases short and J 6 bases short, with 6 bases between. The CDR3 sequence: CASSLGVPEAFF. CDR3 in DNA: TGCGCCAGCAGCTTGGGGGTCCCTGAAGCTTTCTTT. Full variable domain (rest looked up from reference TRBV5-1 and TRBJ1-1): KAGVTQTPRYLIKTRGQQVTLSCSPISGHRSVSWYQQTPGQGLQFLFEYFSETQRNKGNFPGRFSGRQFSNSRSEMNVSTLELGDSALYLCASSLGVPEAFFGQGTRLTVV.

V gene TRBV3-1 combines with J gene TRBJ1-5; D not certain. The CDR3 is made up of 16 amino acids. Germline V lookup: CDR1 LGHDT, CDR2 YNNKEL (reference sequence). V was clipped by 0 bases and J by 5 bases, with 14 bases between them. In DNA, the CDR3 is TGTGCCAGCAGCCAAGATAGAGGAGGGATTGATCAGCCCCAGCATTTT. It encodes CASSQDRGGIDQPQHF.

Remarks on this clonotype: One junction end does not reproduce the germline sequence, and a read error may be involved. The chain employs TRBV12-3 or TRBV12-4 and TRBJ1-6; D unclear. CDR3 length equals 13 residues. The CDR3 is CATSQTSNSPLHF. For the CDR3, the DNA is TGTGCCACTTCACAAACGTCTAATTCGCCCCTCCACTTT.

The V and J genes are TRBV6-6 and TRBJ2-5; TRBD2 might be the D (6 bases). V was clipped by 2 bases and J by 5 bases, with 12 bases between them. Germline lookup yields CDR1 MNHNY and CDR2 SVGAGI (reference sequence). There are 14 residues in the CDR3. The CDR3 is CASSYPGVRETQYF. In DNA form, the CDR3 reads TGTGCCAGCAGTTACCCGGGGGTAAGGGAGACCCAGTACTTC.

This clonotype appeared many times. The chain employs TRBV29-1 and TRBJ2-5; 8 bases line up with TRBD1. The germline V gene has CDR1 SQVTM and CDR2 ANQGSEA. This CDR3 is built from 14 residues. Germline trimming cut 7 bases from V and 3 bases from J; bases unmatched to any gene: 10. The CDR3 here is CSALSGQGKETQYF. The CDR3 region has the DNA TGCAGCGCCCTAAGCGGACAGGGCAAAGAGACCCAGTACTTC.

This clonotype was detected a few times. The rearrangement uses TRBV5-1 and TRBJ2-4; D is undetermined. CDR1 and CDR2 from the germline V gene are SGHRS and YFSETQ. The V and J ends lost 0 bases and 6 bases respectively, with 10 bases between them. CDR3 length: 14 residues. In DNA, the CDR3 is TGCGCCAGCAGCTTGGAAGGGTTTGGAAACATTCAGTACTTC. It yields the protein CASSLEGFGNIQYF.

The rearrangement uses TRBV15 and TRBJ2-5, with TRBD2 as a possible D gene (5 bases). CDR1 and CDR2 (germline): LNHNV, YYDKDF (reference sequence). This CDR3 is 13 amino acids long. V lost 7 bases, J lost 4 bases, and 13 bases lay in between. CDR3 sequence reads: CATIGVNIETQYF. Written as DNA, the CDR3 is TGTGCCACCATCGGGGTAAACATAGAGACCCAGTACTTC.

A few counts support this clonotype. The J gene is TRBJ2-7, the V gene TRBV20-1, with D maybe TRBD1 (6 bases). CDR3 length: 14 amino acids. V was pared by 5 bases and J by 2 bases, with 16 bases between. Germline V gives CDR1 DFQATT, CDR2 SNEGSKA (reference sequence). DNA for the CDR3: TGCAGTGCTGAAAACAGGGCCTGGGCCTACGAGCAGTACTTC. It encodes CSAENRAWAYEQYF.

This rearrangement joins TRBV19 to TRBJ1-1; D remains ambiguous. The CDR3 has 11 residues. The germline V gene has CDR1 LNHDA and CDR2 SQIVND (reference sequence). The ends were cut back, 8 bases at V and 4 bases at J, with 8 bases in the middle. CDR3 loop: CASGRITEAFF. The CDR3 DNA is TGTGCCAGTGGGCGGATCACTGAAGCTTTCTTT.

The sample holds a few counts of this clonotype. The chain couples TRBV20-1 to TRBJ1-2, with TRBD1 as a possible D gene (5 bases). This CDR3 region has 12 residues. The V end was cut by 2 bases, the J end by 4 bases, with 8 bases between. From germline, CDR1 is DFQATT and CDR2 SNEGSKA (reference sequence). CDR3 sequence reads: CSARLGGYGYTF. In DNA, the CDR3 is TGCAGTGCTAGATTGGGGGGCTATGGCTACACCTTC.

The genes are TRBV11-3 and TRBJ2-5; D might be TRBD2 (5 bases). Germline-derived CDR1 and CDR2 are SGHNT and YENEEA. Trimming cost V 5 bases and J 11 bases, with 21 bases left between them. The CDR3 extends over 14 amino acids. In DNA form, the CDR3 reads TGTGCCAGCAGCCCTAGGAATGGAGGCCACGTGCAGTACTTC. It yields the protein CASSPRNGGHVQYF.

The CDR3 DNA sequence: TGCAGTGCTAGGGGGGGCAGAAACTATGGCTACACCTTC. This codes for CSARGGRNYGYTF. The chain has TRBV20-1 and TRBJ1-2, with a tentative D call TRBD1 (6 bases). CDR3 length equals 13 residues. Per germline, CDR1 DFQATT and CDR2 SNEGSKA (reference sequence). V was shortened by 3 bases and J by 2 bases, with 10 bases between the two germline ends.